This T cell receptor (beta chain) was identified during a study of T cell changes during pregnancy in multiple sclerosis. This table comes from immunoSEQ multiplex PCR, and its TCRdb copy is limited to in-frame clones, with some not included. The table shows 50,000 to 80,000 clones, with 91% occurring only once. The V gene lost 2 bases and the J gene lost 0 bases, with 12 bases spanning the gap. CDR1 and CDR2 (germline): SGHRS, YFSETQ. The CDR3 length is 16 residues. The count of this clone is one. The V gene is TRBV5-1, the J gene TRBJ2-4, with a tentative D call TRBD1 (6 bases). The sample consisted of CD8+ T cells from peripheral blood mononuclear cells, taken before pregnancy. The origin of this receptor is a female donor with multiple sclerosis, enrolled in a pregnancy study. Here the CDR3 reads CASSLYRVGAKNIQYF. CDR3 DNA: TGCGCCAGCAGCTTATACAGGGTGGGAGCCAAAAACATTCAGTACTTC.